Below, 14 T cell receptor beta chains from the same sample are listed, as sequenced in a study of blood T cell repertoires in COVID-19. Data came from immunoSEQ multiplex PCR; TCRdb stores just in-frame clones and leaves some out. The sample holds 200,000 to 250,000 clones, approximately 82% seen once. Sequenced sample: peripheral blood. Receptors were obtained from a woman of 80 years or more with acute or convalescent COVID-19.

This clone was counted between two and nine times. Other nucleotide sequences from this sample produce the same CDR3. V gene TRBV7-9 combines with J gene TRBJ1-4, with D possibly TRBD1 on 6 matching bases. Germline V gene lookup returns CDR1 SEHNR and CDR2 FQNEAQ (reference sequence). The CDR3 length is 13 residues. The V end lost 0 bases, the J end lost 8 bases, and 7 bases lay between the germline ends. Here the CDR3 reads CASSLAGGEKLFF. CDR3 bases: TGTGCCAGCAGCTTAGCTGGGGGCGAAAAACTGTTTTTT.

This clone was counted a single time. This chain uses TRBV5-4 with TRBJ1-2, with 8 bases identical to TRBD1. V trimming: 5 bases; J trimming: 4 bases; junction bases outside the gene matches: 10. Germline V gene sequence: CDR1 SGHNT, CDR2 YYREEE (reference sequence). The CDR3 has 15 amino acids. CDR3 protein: CASRRLGQGLYGYTF. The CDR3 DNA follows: TGTGCCAGCAGGAGACTAGGACAGGGCCTCTATGGCTACACCTTC.

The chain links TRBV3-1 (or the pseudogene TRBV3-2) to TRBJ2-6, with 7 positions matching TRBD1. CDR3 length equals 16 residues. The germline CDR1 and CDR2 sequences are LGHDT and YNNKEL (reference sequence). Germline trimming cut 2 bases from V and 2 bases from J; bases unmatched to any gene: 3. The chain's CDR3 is CASSQQGVAGANVLTF. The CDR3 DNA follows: TGTGCCAGCAGCCAACAGGGGGTGGCTGGGGCCAACGTCCTGACTTTC.

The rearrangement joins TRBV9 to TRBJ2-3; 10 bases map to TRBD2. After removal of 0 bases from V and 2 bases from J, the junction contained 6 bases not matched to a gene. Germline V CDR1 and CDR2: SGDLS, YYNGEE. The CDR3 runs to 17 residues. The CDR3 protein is CASSVVGLALNTDTQYF. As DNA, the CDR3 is TGTGCCAGCAGCGTAGTGGGACTAGCGTTGAACACAGATACGCAGTATTTT.

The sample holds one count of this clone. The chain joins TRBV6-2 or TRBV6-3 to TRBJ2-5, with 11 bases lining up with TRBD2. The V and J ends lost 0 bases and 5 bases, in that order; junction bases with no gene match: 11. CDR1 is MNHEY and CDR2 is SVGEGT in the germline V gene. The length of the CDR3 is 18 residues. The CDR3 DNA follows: TGTGCCAGCAGTTACTCGACTACACGGACTAGCGGGTGGGAGACCCAGTACTTC. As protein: CASSYSTTRTSGWETQYF.

This chain's CDR3 is CASTTTGGRDTQYF. As DNA, the CDR3 is TGTGCCAGTACCACGACAGGGGGAAGAGATACGCAGTATTTT. The rearrangement joins TRBV19 to TRBJ2-3; TRBD1 agrees at 9 bases. Trimming cost V 7 bases and J 5 bases; bases outside gene matches: 7. This CDR3 region has 14 residues. The germline gives CDR1 LNHDA, CDR2 SQIVND (reference sequence).

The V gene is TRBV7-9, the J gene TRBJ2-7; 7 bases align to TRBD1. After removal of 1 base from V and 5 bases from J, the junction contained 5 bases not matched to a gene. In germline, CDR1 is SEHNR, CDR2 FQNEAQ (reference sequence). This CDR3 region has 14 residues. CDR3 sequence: CASSLETGFNEQYF. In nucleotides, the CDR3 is TGTGCCAGCAGCTTAGAGACAGGGTTTAACGAGCAGTACTTC.

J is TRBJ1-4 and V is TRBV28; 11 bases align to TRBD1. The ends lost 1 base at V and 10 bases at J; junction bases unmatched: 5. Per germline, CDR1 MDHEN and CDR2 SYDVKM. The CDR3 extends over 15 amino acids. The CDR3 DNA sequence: TGTGCCAGCAGTTTATCCGGGACAGGGGGAGGAAAACTGTTTTTT. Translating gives CASSLSGTGGGKLFF.

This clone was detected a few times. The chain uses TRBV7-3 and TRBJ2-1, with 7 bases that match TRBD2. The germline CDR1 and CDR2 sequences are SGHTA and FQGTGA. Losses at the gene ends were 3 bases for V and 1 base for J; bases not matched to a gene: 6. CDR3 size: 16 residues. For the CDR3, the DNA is TGTGCCAGCAGCTTCTTTCTAGCGGAGTCCTACAATGAGCAGTTCTTC. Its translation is CASSFFLAESYNEQFF.

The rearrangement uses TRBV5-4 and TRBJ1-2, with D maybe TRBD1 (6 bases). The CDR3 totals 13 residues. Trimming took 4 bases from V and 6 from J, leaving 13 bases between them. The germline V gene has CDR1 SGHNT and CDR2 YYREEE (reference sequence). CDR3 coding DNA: TGTGCCAGCAGCCCACCCAGGGGCGATGGCTACACCTTC. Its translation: CASSPPRGDGYTF.

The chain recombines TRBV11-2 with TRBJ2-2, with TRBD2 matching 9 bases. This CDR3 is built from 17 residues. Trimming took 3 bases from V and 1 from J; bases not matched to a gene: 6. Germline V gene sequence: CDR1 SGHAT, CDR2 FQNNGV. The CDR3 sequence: CASSLLVAGVNTGELFF. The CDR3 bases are TGTGCCAGCAGCTTGCTCGTAGCGGGGGTGAACACCGGGGAGCTGTTTTTT.

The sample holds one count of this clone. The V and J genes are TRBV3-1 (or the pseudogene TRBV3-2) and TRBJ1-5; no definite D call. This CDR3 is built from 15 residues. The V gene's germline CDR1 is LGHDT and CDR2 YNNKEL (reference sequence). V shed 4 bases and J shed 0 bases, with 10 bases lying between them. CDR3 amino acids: CASSPPGYSNQPQHF. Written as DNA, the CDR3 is TGTGCCAGCAGCCCACCGGGATATAGCAATCAGCCCCAGCATTTT.

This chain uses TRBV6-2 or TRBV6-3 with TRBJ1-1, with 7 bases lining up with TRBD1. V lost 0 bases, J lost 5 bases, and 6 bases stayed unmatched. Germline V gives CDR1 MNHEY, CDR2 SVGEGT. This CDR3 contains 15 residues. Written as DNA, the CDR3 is TGTGCCAGCAGTTACTCGGACAGGAGCATGACTGAAGCTTTCTTT. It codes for CASSYSDRSMTEAFF.

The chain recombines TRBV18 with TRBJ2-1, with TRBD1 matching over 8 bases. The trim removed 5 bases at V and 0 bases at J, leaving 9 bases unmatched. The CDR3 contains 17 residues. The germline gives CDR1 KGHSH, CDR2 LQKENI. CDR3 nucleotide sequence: TGTGCCAGCTCATCTAAAGGACAGGGTAACTCCTACAATGAGCAGTTCTTC. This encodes CASSSKGQGNSYNEQFF.